This T cell receptor beta chain was obtained from a study of human T cells and chemical hapten exposure. Overall study: Reading of the patch tests, which applied 0.01% DPC to the upper back, occurred at 6 days.

As regards this clonotype: Its cognate antigen is unknown.

Sample time point: patch test 2, 6 weeks after DPC sensitization. Treatment given: therapeutic diphenylcyclopropenone sensitization with weekly scalp DPC. Blood collection happened ahead of applying each patch test. Sample donors consisted of patients with alopecia, aged 18 to 70 years, who were suitable for DPC. Germline CDR1 and CDR2: LNHDA and SQIVND (reference sequence). This CDR3 has 13 residues. Trimming cost V 6 bases and J 0 bases, with 6 bases left between them. General study points: Once DPC sensitization occurred, TCRs above 1 in 1000 frequency showed no change.

TCRdb re-called the RACE reads with MiXCR, one entry per CDR3 protein. In the table there are 360,000 or so distinct CDR3 sequences, over 6% of which are singletons. The sample was whole blood, taken in connection with sensitization to the hapten diphenylcyclopropenone (DPC). The chain has TRBV19 and TRBJ1-5, with no clear D. The sequence was obtained from a woman between 18 and 29 years old with alopecia areata. Some clones in this sample may be carry-over from other donors' samples. The CDR3 DNA is TGTGCCAGTAGGCTTCATAGCAATCAGCCCCAGCATTTT. It codes for CASRLHSNQPQHF.